The 23 T cell receptor beta chains presented below share a single source sample, sequenced in a study of T cells in Graves' hyperthyroidism and ophthalmopathy. The TCR beta CDR3 regions underwent amplification using RNA transcripts as the source. HTBI primers drove first-round RT-PCR of the TCR CDR3. TCRdb re-called the multiplex PCR reads through MiXCR, storing one row per CDR3 protein. The sample yields more than 500,000 distinct CDR3 sequences, about half seen once. Material for sequencing was peripheral blood or thyroid tissue (not recorded which). These receptor sequences come from an adult woman with Graves' disease, either hyperthyroidism or ophthalmopathy (not recorded which).

The chain has TRBV11-2 and TRBJ1-6; TRBD1 might be the D (5 bases). Germline assignment: CDR1 SGHAT and CDR2 FQNNGV. The CDR3 is 14 residues long. V was clipped by 3 bases and J by 10 bases, with 13 bases between them. In DNA form, the CDR3 reads TGTGCCAGCAGCTTTGGGACCACGGGGTCACCCCTCCACTTT. Translated, it gives CASSFGTTGSPLHF.

The DNA for the CDR3 is TGCGCCAGCAGCTTGGGGGATTCTGGAAACACCATATATTTT. Translating gives CASSLGDSGNTIYF. The gene calls are TRBV5-1 and TRBJ1-3; D call uncertain. The V end was cut by 0 bases, the J end by 1 base, with 5 bases between. CDR1 SGHRS and CDR2 YFSETQ come from the germline V gene. This CDR3 has 14 amino acids.

The genes are TRBV4-1 and TRBJ1-4; weak D call: TRBD1 (5 bases). Germline V gene sequence: CDR1 MGHRA, CDR2 YSYEKL. With 3 bases removed from V and 0 bases from J, the gap between germline ends came to 26 bases. CDR3 length equals 21 residues. DNA of the CDR3: TGCGCCAGCAGCCACCCGGGGAAGAAAGACAGTGCTGGATCAACTAATGAAAAACTGTTTTTT. Its protein is CASSHPGKKDSAGSTNEKLFF.

This clonotype was found a few times. The chain combines TRBV15 with TRBJ2-5; no definite D call. This CDR3 has 13 amino acids. Germline V gene lookup returns CDR1 LNHNV and CDR2 YYDKDF (reference sequence). The ends were cut back, 0 bases at V and 5 bases at J, with 7 bases in the middle. For the CDR3, the DNA is TGTGCCACCAGCAGAGACCTTATGGAGACCCAGTACTTC. Translation: CATSRDLMETQYF.

There are a few counts of this clonotype. J is TRBJ1-5 and V is TRBV2; weak D call: TRBD1 (5 bases). Trimming cost V 0 bases and J 7 bases, with 13 bases left between them. Germline CDR1 SNHLY, CDR2 FYNNEI. The CDR3 runs 15 residues. The CDR3 region is CASSEALQGEQPQHF. In DNA, the CDR3 is TGTGCCAGCAGTGAAGCGCTTCAGGGCGAACAGCCCCAGCATTTT. Drawing the rest from reference TRBV2 and TRBJ1-5, the complete variable domain is EPEVTQTPSHQVTQMGQEVILRCVPISNHLYFYWYRQILGQKVEFLVSFYNNEISEKSEIFDDQFSVERPDGSNFTLKIRSTKLEDSAMYFCASSEALQGEQPQHFGDGTRLSIL.

The chain carries TRBV29-1 and TRBJ2-7; the match to TRBD2 covers 7 bases. The J segment lost 3 bases and the V segment lost 8 bases, leaving 16 bases of the junction unmatched. From germline, CDR1 is SQVTM and CDR2 ANQGSEA. The CDR3 is 15 amino acids. The CDR3 coding sequence is TGCAGCTTAAGGCCCGGGGGGAGTTTCCGCTACGAGCAGTACTTC. This sequence encodes CSLRPGGSFRYEQYF.

This clonotype has ten or more counts. This rearrangement joins TRBV20-1 to TRBJ1-5, with D possibly matching TRBD1 (5 bases). Germline loops: CDR1 DFQATT, CDR2 SNEGSKA (reference sequence). CDR3 length: 14 amino acids. The V end was cut by 2 bases, the J end by 12 bases, with 20 bases between. CDR3 nucleotide sequence: TGCAGTGCTAGAACCACACCTCAGGGTAAACTCCAGCATTTT. It encodes CSARTTPQGKLQHF.

The chain links TRBV2 to TRBJ1-2; perhaps TRBD1 as D (5 bases). The CDR3 is 15 amino acids. V shed 4 bases and J shed 6 bases, with 18 bases lying between them. CDR1 is SNHLY, CDR2 FYNNEI, per germline. The CDR3 protein is CASSARDSLGHGYTF. The CDR3 nucleotides read TGTGCCAGCAGTGCCAGAGACAGTTTGGGCCATGGCTACACCTTC.

The chain combines TRBV24-1 with TRBJ1-1; TRBD1 aligns across 10 bases. Trimming at V came to 2 bases and at J to 10 bases, leaving 6 bases not matched to a gene. CDR1 is KGHDR, CDR2 SFDVKD, per germline. This CDR3 comprises 14 residues. CDR3 amino acids: CATSDSRQGARAFF. In nucleotides, the CDR3 is TGTGCCACCAGTGATTCGAGACAGGGGGCGCGAGCTTTCTTT.

This clonotype was seen a few times. The rearrangement links TRBV6-5 to TRBJ1-1; TRBD1 aligns across 9 bases. V shed 5 bases, J shed 3 bases, and the junction held 7 bases outside the gene matches. CDR3 length: 15 residues. CDR1 MNHEY and CDR2 SVGAGI come from the germline V gene. In DNA form, the CDR3 reads TGTGCCAGCAGTGAGATGGGACAGGGCGACACTGAAGCTTTCTTT. Translating it yields CASSEMGQGDTEAFF.

The chain is built from TRBV11-1 and TRBJ2-7; 9 nucleotides line up with TRBD2. CDR3 length equals 15 residues. J was trimmed by 6 bases and V by 1 base; bases with no gene match: 7. Germline CDR1 is SGHAT and CDR2 is FQDESV (reference sequence). This chain's CDR3 is CASSLDAGGPSEQYF. CDR3 nucleotide sequence: TGTGCCAGCAGCTTAGATGCGGGGGGGCCCTCCGAGCAGTACTTC.

This rearrangement joins TRBV2 to TRBJ1-1, with D perhaps matching TRBD1 (5 bases). The germline gives CDR1 SNHLY, CDR2 FYNNEI. The CDR3 sequence is 11 residues long. V lost 8 bases, J lost 4 bases, and 8 bases lay in between. The CDR3 DNA follows: TGTGCCAGCGGGGGGAGCACTGAAGCTTTCTTT. It is translated as CASGGSTEAFF.

The table lists this clonotype with a few counts. The rearrangement uses TRBV28 and TRBJ2-7; TRBD1 is a possible D gene (6 bases). The CDR3 is 14 amino acids. CDR1 MDHEN and CDR2 SYDVKM come from the germline V gene. V was trimmed by 4 bases and J by 3 bases, leaving 13 bases between them. DNA for the CDR3: TGTGCCAGCAGTTCCCTACAGGGAATCTACGAGCAGTACTTC. It translates to CASSSLQGIYEQYF.

This chain uses TRBV24-1 with TRBJ2-7; maybe TRBD2 (6 bases). The CDR3 has 15 residues. V was cut by 6 bases and J by 3 bases, with 17 bases left in between. Per the germline V gene, CDR1 is KGHDR and CDR2 is SFDVKD. CDR3 bases: TGTGCCACCAGTAGTATACGTGGAGGGAGCTACGAGCAGTACTTC. Translation: CATSSIRGGSYEQYF.

The chain carries TRBV5-6 and TRBJ1-2; D perhaps matches TRBD1 (5 bases). V was trimmed by 4 bases and J by 7 bases, leaving 20 bases between them. CDR1 and CDR2 from the germline V gene are SGHDT and YYEEEE. The CDR3 covers 15 residues. This chain's CDR3 is CASSAMGDSYFGYTF. The DNA for the CDR3 is TGTGCCAGCAGCGCAATGGGGGACTCATACTTTGGCTACACCTTC.

This clonotype has ten or more counts. This chain uses TRBV7-9 with TRBJ1-1, with TRBD1 as a possible D gene (5 bases). The CDR3 runs to 17 residues. Germline loops: CDR1 SEHNR, CDR2 FQNEAQ (reference sequence). V was pared by 3 bases and J by 0 bases, with 17 bases between. The CDR3, as DNA: TGTGCCAGCAGCTTCCGTTCGCTAGCGACAGTGAACACTGAAGCTTTCTTT. The encoded protein is CASSFRSLATVNTEAFF.

This chain joins TRBV5-6 and TRBJ2-2, with 7 bases that match TRBD2. Trimming cost V 4 bases and J 3 bases; bases outside gene matches: 9. Germline values: CDR1 SGHDT, CDR2 YYEEEE. The CDR3 sequence is 16 residues long. The CDR3 reads CASSDEGGVYTGELFF. CDR3 sequence (DNA): TGTGCCAGCAGCGACGAGGGAGGGGTGTACACCGGGGAGCTGTTTTTT.

The chain employs TRBV7-9 and TRBJ2-5; the match to TRBD1 covers 9 bases. The CDR3 contains 14 residues. Germline CDR1 and CDR2: SEHNR and FQNEAQ (reference sequence). Trimming at V came to 10 bases and at J to 5 bases, leaving 11 bases not matched to a gene. The CDR3 coding sequence is TGTGCCATCCAAACAGGGGGCTCTATGGAGACCCAGTACTTC. Translating it yields CAIQTGGSMETQYF. The entire variable domain, with the rest obtained from reference TRBV7-9 and TRBJ2-5, is as follows: DTGVSQNPRHKITKRGQNVTFRCDPISEHNRLYWYRQTLGQGPEFLTYFQNEAQLEKSRLLSDRFSAERPKGSFSTLEIQRTEQGDSAMYLCAIQTGGSMETQYFGPGTRLLVL.

This clonotype was seen only a few times. CDR3 coding DNA: TGTGCCAGCAGCTTAGTCTCCTTAGCGCGTAACACCGGGGAGCTGTTTTTT. It yields the protein CASSLVSLARNTGELFF. The V and J genes are TRBV7-9 and TRBJ2-2; maybe TRBD2 (5 bases). Looked up from germline, CDR1 is SEHNR and CDR2 is FQNEAQ (reference sequence). V was trimmed by 1 base and J by 2 bases, leaving 14 bases between them. The CDR3 runs to 17 residues.

This clonotype was observed many times. This chain connects TRBV24-1 to TRBJ2-2; 9 bases match TRBD1. The CDR3 length is 17 residues. Germline V lookup: CDR1 KGHDR, CDR2 SFDVKD. The trim removed 4 bases at V and 0 bases at J, leaving 5 bases unmatched. Written as DNA, the CDR3 is TGTGCCACCAGTGACTTCGGACAGGGGTCGAACACCGGGGAGCTGTTTTTT. Its protein product is CATSDFGQGSNTGELFF.

V is TRBV19 and J is TRBJ1-2; 8 positions match TRBD1. Germline-derived CDR1 and CDR2 are LNHDA and SQIVND (reference sequence). With 3 bases clipped from V and 5 bases from J, the junction kept 14 bases outside the gene matches. The CDR3 length is 17 residues. Here the CDR3 DNA reads TGTGCCAGTAGTATCGGGGGACAGGCGCACCCCGGATATGGCTACACCTTC. This gives the protein CASSIGGQAHPGYGYTF.

Of note for this clonotype: The junction does not match germline at one end; this may be a read error. The V and J genes are TRBV20-1 and TRBJ2-2; 8 nucleotides match TRBD2. The CDR3 is made up of 16 amino acids. Germline V gene sequence: CDR1 DFQATT, CDR2 SNEGSKA (reference sequence). CDR3 region: CSAREPSGPNTGELSW. CDR3 in DNA: TGCAGTGCTAGAGAGCCTAGCGGGCCGAACACCGGGGAGCTGTCTTGG.

This clonotype was recorded many times. J is TRBJ2-5 and V is TRBV28, with D possibly matching TRBD2 (6 bases). V gave up 7 bases and J gave up 4 bases, with 19 bases separating them. The CDR3 has 15 amino acids. CDR1 and CDR2 from the germline V gene are MDHEN and SYDVKM. The CDR3 here is CASNRRRGFRETQYF. In nucleotides, the CDR3 is TGTGCCAGCAACAGGAGGAGGGGCTTTAGAGAGACCCAGTACTTC.